Listed here are 27 T cell receptor beta chains from one sample, sequenced in a study of identical twins. One entry per CDR3 protein results from TCRdb running MiXCR on the 5' RACE reads. The top ten hold about 12% of the sample, which has about 790,000 distinct CDR3 sequences, 15% to 20% seen once. In addition, the sample was reused for a study of T cells expressing NK-cell markers.

Sample: PBMCs. The receptors here all came from a woman aged 18 to 35 in good health.

This clonotype was detected a few times. The rearrangement joins TRBV10-3 to TRBJ2-5; TRBD1 aligns across 7 bases. The CDR3 covers 13 residues. Germline trimming cut 4 bases from V and 3 bases from J; bases unmatched to any gene: 2. Germline V CDR1 and CDR2: ENHRY, SYGVKD. In DNA form, the CDR3 reads TGTGCCATCAGTGGACAGGGCGAAGAGACCCAGTACTTC. It is translated as CAISGQGEETQYF.

This chain links TRBV5-1 with TRBJ1-2, with D perhaps TRBD1 (5 bases). This CDR3 comprises 13 residues. Trimming left V 4 bases short and J 8 bases short, with 15 bases between. Germline V CDR1 and CDR2: SGHRS, YFSETQ. The CDR3 loop reads CASSLGLREGYTF. CDR3 coding DNA: TGCGCCAGCAGCCTGGGACTCAGGGAAGGCTACACCTTC. Full variable domain (rest looked up from reference TRBV5-1 and TRBJ1-2): KAGVTQTPRYLIKTRGQQVTLSCSPISGHRSVSWYQQTPGQGLQFLFEYFSETQRNKGNFPGRFSGRQFSNSRSEMNVSTLELGDSALYLCASSLGLREGYTFGSGTRLTVV.

In this sample, this clonotype turned up a few times. The CDR3 here is CASSRIHYPYQETQYF. In DNA, the CDR3 is TGTGCCAGCAGTCGCATCCACTACCCGTACCAAGAGACCCAGTACTTC. The V and J genes are TRBV27 and TRBJ2-5; D is unclear. V shed 5 bases and J shed 0 bases, with 16 bases lying between them. CDR3 size: 16 residues. Germline V gene sequence: CDR1 MNHEY, CDR2 SMNVEV (reference sequence).

In this sample, this clonotype turned up a few times. The V call is TRBV29-1, the J call TRBJ2-1; D possibly uses TRBD1 or TRBD2 (5 bases each). Germline CDR1 SQVTM, CDR2 ANQGSEA. This CDR3 comprises 12 residues. V dropped 7 bases and J dropped 9 bases, with 16 bases sitting between them. The CDR3 DNA is TGCAGCGCTCCGGGACCCCGAGGTGAGCAGTTCTTC. Translating it yields CSAPGPRGEQFF.

This clonotype has a handful of counts. The chain links TRBV4-3 to TRBJ2-6, with D possibly TRBD2 on 5 matching bases. The ends were cut back, 3 bases at V and 1 base at J, with 10 bases in the middle. The CDR3 extends over 16 amino acids. CDR1 and CDR2 from the germline V gene are LGHNA and YSLEER. CDR3 sequence (DNA): TGCGCCAGCAGCCAGGAGGTTCAGTCTGGGGCCAACGTCCTGACTTTC. Its translation is CASSQEVQSGANVLTF.

CDR3 nucleotides: TGTGCCAGCAGGACAGTCTACACTGAAGCTTTCTTT. This encodes CASRTVYTEAFF. The gene calls are TRBV25-1 and TRBJ1-1; a weak D match, TRBD1 (5 bases). The CDR3 extends over 12 amino acids. CDR1 and CDR2 from the germline V gene are MGHDK and SYGVNS. The V end lost 6 bases, the J end lost 3 bases, and 8 bases lay between the germline ends.

This chain joins TRBV12-3 or TRBV12-4 and TRBJ1-1; D not certain. The ends were cut back, 2 bases at V and 7 bases at J, with 5 bases in the middle. This CDR3 has 11 residues. The CDR3 protein is CASSLTSEAFF. The DNA for the CDR3 is TGTGCCAGCAGTTTAACCAGTGAAGCTTTCTTT.

This clonotype was observed at least ten times. The rearrangement links TRBV12-3 or TRBV12-4 to TRBJ1-2; D unresolved. V was clipped by 5 bases and J by 1 base, with 11 bases between them. There are 14 residues in the CDR3. CDR3 nucleotides: TGTGCCAGCAGTCTCGAAGGAATTAACTATGGCTACACCTTC. Protein: CASSLEGINYGYTF.

This clonotype was seen more than once but under ten times. This chain connects TRBV29-1 to TRBJ2-7; TRBD2 agrees at 13 bases. The CDR3 covers 17 residues. From germline, CDR1 is SQVTM and CDR2 ANQGSEA. With V trimmed by 0 bases and J by 3 bases, 8 bases remained unmatched. The CDR3 nucleotides read TGCAGCGTTGAAGATCGAGGGACTAGCGGGAAAATCTACGAGCAGTACTTC. It codes for CSVEDRGTSGKIYEQYF.

The gene calls are TRBV4-3 and TRBJ2-1; D is perhaps TRBD1 (5 bases). The germline gives CDR1 LGHNA, CDR2 YSLEER. The CDR3 has 15 amino acids. Trimming took 0 bases from V and 8 from J, leaving 14 bases between them. For the CDR3, the DNA is TGCGCCAGCAGCCAAGATAAACGAAGGGGCGATGAGCAGTTCTTC. Amino acids: CASSQDKRRGDEQFF.

J is TRBJ2-1 and V is TRBV5-1, with D perhaps matching TRBD1 (5 bases). The V gene lost 1 base and the J gene lost 6 bases, with 14 bases spanning the gap. Germline CDR1 reads SGHRS; CDR2 reads YFSETQ. CDR3 length: 15 residues. CDR3 sequence (DNA): TGCGCCAGCAGCTTGTTCCCGACTCAGGGCAATGAGCAGTTCTTC. It specifies CASSLFPTQGNEQFF.

This clonotype was seen more than once but under ten times. The DNA of the CDR3 is TGTGCCACCAGCAGGGGGACTAGCGCCACATGGGAGACCCAGTACTTC. Encoded protein: CATSRGTSATWETQYF. This chain connects TRBV15 to TRBJ2-5, with TRBD2 matching over 10 bases. CDR1 and CDR2 from the germline V gene are LNHNV and YYDKDF (reference sequence). This CDR3 spans 16 amino acids. V lost 3 bases, J lost 5 bases, and 9 bases stayed unmatched.

This clonotype occurred many times. V and J are TRBV5-8 and TRBJ2-3; D assignment may be TRBD1 or TRBD2 (5 bases each). CDR3 length equals 15 residues. V was cut by 3 bases and J by 3 bases, with 14 bases left in between. The germline gives CDR1 SGHTS, CDR2 YDEGEE. The CDR3 coding sequence is TGTGCCAGCAGCTGGGGGTCAGGAGGAACAGATACGCAGTATTTT. This sequence encodes CASSWGSGGTDTQYF.

This clonotype was seen a few times. This chain joins TRBV6-1 and TRBJ2-3; the D gene is possibly TRBD2 (6 bases). There are 14 residues in the CDR3. The V end lost 5 bases, the J end lost 0 bases, and 9 bases lay between the germline ends. Germline CDR1 MNHNS, CDR2 SASEGT. The CDR3: CASSRRGSTDTQYF. The CDR3 nucleotides are TGTGCCAGCAGTAGACGGGGGAGCACAGATACGCAGTATTTT.

The chain has TRBV20-1 and TRBJ1-1, with a tentative D call TRBD1 (5 bases). Between the trimmed V and J ends, which lost 5 bases and 0 bases, there was a span of 10 bases. The CDR3 contains 13 residues. Germline values: CDR1 DFQATT, CDR2 SNEGSKA (reference sequence). CDR3 DNA: TGCAGTGCTGGGGGACTCGTGAACACTGAAGCTTTCTTT. This translates into CSAGGLVNTEAFF.

V gene TRBV3-1 combines with J gene TRBJ2-7; weak D call: TRBD2 (7 bases). CDR3 length equals 15 residues. Germline loops: CDR1 LGHDT, CDR2 YNNKEL (reference sequence). The V and J ends lost 4 bases and 6 bases respectively, with 19 bases between them. DNA of the CDR3: TGTGCCAGCAGCCTCCGAGGGGGGGCGTATAGCGAGCAGTACTTC. This translates into CASSLRGGAYSEQYF.

The chain has TRBV19 and TRBJ1-2, with D unclear. CDR1 is LNHDA, CDR2 SQIVND, per germline (reference sequence). The CDR3 consists of 17 residues. V lost 6 bases and J 6 bases, leaving 26 bases between the germline ends. Written as DNA, the CDR3 is TGTGCCAGTAGAGCAACGTGGGGAGCCGGGAGGAACGATGGCTACACCTTC. This sequence encodes CASRATWGAGRNDGYTF.

This clonotype was detected ten times or more. V is TRBV4-1 and J is TRBJ1-1; D gene uncertain. V gave up 0 bases and J gave up 3 bases, with 8 bases separating them. The length of the CDR3 is 14 residues. Germline CDR1 reads MGHRA; CDR2 reads YSYEKL. The CDR3 nucleotides are TGCGCCAGCAGCCAAGAGGAGGAGGACACTGAAGCTTTCTTT. Translation: CASSQEEEDTEAFF.

The chain uses TRBV29-1 and TRBJ2-6, with D possibly TRBD1 on 6 matching bases. The germline CDR1 and CDR2 sequences are SQVTM and ANQGSEA. This CDR3 spans 16 amino acids. V was pared by 5 bases and J by 1 base, with 15 bases between. The CDR3 sequence is CSVIRGRGSGANVLTF. The CDR3 region has the DNA TGCAGCGTTATACGGGGCAGGGGTTCTGGGGCCAACGTCCTGACTTTC.

The rearrangement joins TRBV20-1 to TRBJ2-3; D remains ambiguous. Looked up from germline, CDR1 is DFQATT and CDR2 is SNEGSKA (reference sequence). The V and J ends lost 6 bases and 7 bases respectively, with 8 bases between them. This CDR3 region has 10 residues. The CDR3 bases are TGCAGTGCCGGCTGGTATACGCAGTATTTT. Translated: CSAGWYTQYF.

The chain is built from TRBV7-3 and TRBJ2-7, with D possibly TRBD1 on 6 matching bases. The CDR3 spans 13 residues. V lost 5 bases to trimming and J lost 5 bases, with 13 bases between them. Germline lookup yields CDR1 SGHTA and CDR2 FQGTGA. The chain's CDR3 is CASSLGYRDEQYF. The DNA for the CDR3 is TGTGCCAGCAGCCTAGGATACAGGGACGAGCAGTACTTC.

V gene TRBV18 combines with J gene TRBJ2-1; no reliable D call. The CDR3 is 14 residues long. Trimming cost V 2 bases and J 4 bases, with 9 bases left between them. The germline V gene encodes CDR1 KGHSH and CDR2 LQKENI. Here the CDR3 DNA reads TGTGCCAGCTCACCAAGGAGAGAGTACAATGAGCAGTTCTTC. Its protein is CASSPRREYNEQFF.

The chain is built from TRBV4-3 and TRBJ2-1, with 7 bases matching TRBD2. CDR1 and CDR2 (germline): LGHNA, YSLEER. The CDR3 loop spans 16 amino acids. The ends lost 0 bases at V and 2 bases at J; junction bases unmatched: 4. CDR3 region: CASSQEWEGPYNEQFF. The CDR3 coding sequence is TGCGCCAGCAGCCAAGAATGGGAGGGGCCCTACAATGAGCAGTTCTTC.

This clonotype was found many times. The genes are TRBV4-3 and TRBJ2-6, with D tentatively TRBD1 (6 bases). V was pared by 0 bases and J by 1 base, with 13 bases between. CDR3 length: 18 residues. CDR1 and CDR2 (germline): LGHNA, YSLEER. CDR3 sequence reads: CASSQDAGEWSGANVLTF. The CDR3, as DNA: TGCGCCAGCAGCCAAGATGCAGGGGAGTGGTCTGGGGCCAACGTCCTGACTTTC.

The table lists this clonotype with a few counts. The genes are TRBV24-1 and TRBJ2-7; D tentatively reads TRBD1 or TRBD2 (5 bases each). The germline CDR1 and CDR2 sequences are KGHDR and SFDVKD. V shed 4 bases and J shed 0 bases, with 24 bases lying between them. The CDR3 is made up of 19 amino acids. Here the CDR3 reads CATSDDDGATGTLSYEQYF. In DNA form, the CDR3 reads TGTGCCACCAGTGACGACGACGGGGCTACGGGGACCCTCTCCTACGAGCAGTACTTC.

This clonotype has ten or more counts. The V call is TRBV12-3 or TRBV12-4, the J call TRBJ1-2, with D unresolved. Trimming shortened V by 6 bases and J by 0 bases, and 8 bases separated the two germline ends. The CDR3 covers 13 residues. The CDR3: CASRAGTNYGYTF. In DNA form, the CDR3 reads TGTGCCAGCAGGGCCGGGACTAACTATGGCTACACCTTC.

This sequence joins TRBV18 and TRBJ2-5; no definite D call. CDR1 is KGHSH, CDR2 LQKENI, per germline. The CDR3 loop spans 14 amino acids. Between the trimmed V and J ends, which lost 4 bases and 1 base, there was a span of 10 bases. The CDR3 bases are TGTGCCAGCTCACGTCAGTCCCTCCAAGAGACCCAGTACTTC. Its protein product is CASSRQSLQETQYF.